Listed below are T cell receptor beta chains from one sample, sequenced in a study of T cells in Graves' hyperthyroidism and ophthalmopathy. Each CDR3 protein is one row after TCRdb ran MiXCR on the multiplex PCR reads. The table lists about 260,000 distinct CDR3 sequences, around 25% of them singletons. Sequencing was carried out using blood. The receptors were sampled from a man in his forties with Graves' hyperthyroidism that later progressed to Graves' ophthalmopathy. The CDR3 runs from the conserved cysteine through the conserved F or W. A D gene is named only where the DNA matches it firmly. The listing skips clone size in some rows; elsewhere it reads once, few, many or a size class.

CDR3 DNA	CDR3 protein	D gene	V gene	J gene	clone size	CDR3 length
TGTGCCAGCAGCTTTTCGGTCGGTATGAACACTGAAGCTTTCTTT	CASSFSVGMNTEAFF	-	TRBV5-4	TRBJ1-1	many	15
TGTGCCACCAGCAGAGATCGCGGGTTGCCCCCGTACTTC	CATSRDRGLPPYF	-	TRBV15	TRBJ2-5	many	13
TGTGCCTGGAGTAGACGGGGGCCTAAGAGGACTGAAGCTTTCTTT	CAWSRRGPKRTEAFF	-	TRBV30	TRBJ1-1	-	15
TGTGCCAGCAGCTTATCATTTCAAGAGACCCAGTACTTC	CASSLSFQETQYF	-	TRBV7-9	TRBJ2-5	many	13
TGTGCCAGCAGGGGTTACAGGGGGGAAGAGACCCAGTACTTC	CASRGYRGEETQYF	TRBD1	TRBV3-1	TRBJ2-5	-	14
TGTGCCAGCAGTTACTCGAGAACAGGGGGGAACTATGGCTACACCTTC	CASSYSRTGGNYGYTF	TRBD1	TRBV6-5	TRBJ1-2	many	16
TGTGCCAGCAAAAAACCTAGTCAACTCGGCATTCAGTACTTC	CASKKPSQLGIQYF	-	TRBV7-2	TRBJ2-4	many	14
TGTGCCAGCAGCTTGGGGTTAGGGGACGGTCAGCCCCAGCATTTT	CASSLGLGDGQPQHF	-	TRBV11-2	TRBJ1-5	-	15
TGTGCCAGCAGCCCATACCGGGACTTGAACACTGAAGCTTTCTTT	CASSPYRDLNTEAFF	-	TRBV7-9	TRBJ1-1	many	15
TGTGCCAGCTCACCAACACTGGGTTCCTTCTACGAGCAGTACTTC	CASSPTLGSFYEQYF	-	TRBV18	TRBJ2-7	-	15
TGTGCCAGTAGAGTTAGACAGGGGAACACTGAAGCTTTCTTT	CASRVRQGNTEAFF	TRBD1	TRBV19	TRBJ1-1	-	14
TGTGCCAGCAGCTTAGGCAGGGATGGTCAGCCCCAGCATTTT	CASSLGRDGQPQHF	-	TRBV7-2	TRBJ1-5	-	14
TGTGCCAGCAGTCTCTCAGGGGGCGCGAACACTGAAGCTTTCTTT	CASSLSGGANTEAFF	TRBD1	TRBV6-2/TRBV6-3	TRBJ1-1	-	15
TGTGCCAGCAGTTACTCGACGGGACAGACCTATGGCTACACCTTC	CASSYSTGQTYGYTF	TRBD1	TRBV6-5	TRBJ1-2	many	15
TGCAGTGCTAGAGACGCGGGTAGGGAGACCCAGTACTTC	CSARDAGRETQYF	-	TRBV20-1	TRBJ2-5	many	13
TGTGCCAGCAGCCAAGGACCGATAACCTACGAGCAGTACTTC	CASSQGPITYEQYF	-	TRBV3-1	TRBJ2-7	many	14
TGTGCCAGCAGCTCCCAGTCGGGGGCTGGCGGGGAGCTGTTTTTT	CASSSQSGAGGELFF	-	TRBV11-1	TRBJ2-2	many	15
TGTGCCAGCAGTTACTCGTTAACTAGCGGGAGAGACGAGCAGTACTTC	CASSYSLTSGRDEQYF	TRBD2	TRBV6-5	TRBJ2-7	many	16
TGTGCCCGAACGACAGGGGGCAAGACCCAGTACTTC	CARTTGGKTQYF	TRBD1	TRBV6-2/TRBV6-3	TRBJ2-5	once	12
TGTGCCAGCAGTCTGGGGCGGGACGGGGAGCTGTTTTTT	CASSLGRDGELFF	-	TRBV27	TRBJ2-2	many	13
TGTGCCAGCAGCTCAGCCCCAAGGGTAGCTTTCTTT	CASSSAPRVAFF	-	TRBV7-9	TRBJ1-1	few	12
TGTGCCAGCAAAGTTATACAGGGGGAGCAAGAGACCCAGTACTTC	CASKVIQGEQETQYF	TRBD1	TRBV27	TRBJ2-5	many	15
TGTGCCAGCAGCGTAGCTCAAACGGAGACCCAGTACTTC	CASSVAQTETQYF	-	TRBV9	TRBJ2-5	-	13
TGTGCCAGCAGCGGGAGCAGTAGAAAGACCCAGTACTTC	CASSGSSRKTQYF	-	TRBV27	TRBJ2-5	many	13
TGTGCCAGCATGAGTGCGTATGGGCAGCCCCAGCATTTT	CASMSAYGQPQHF	-	TRBV6-1	TRBJ1-5	many	13
TGTGCCTCGGAGGGACTTGCCCATTCTGGGGCCAACGTCCTGACTTTC	CASEGLAHSGANVLTF	-	TRBV24-1	TRBJ2-6	few	16
TGTGCCATCAGTGAGTCTAGCGGGAGCCACGAGCAGTACTTC	CAISESSGSHEQYF	TRBD2	TRBV10-3	TRBJ2-7	many	14
TGTGCCAGCAGCCCGGTGAGGGCGGGATACACAGATACGCAGTATTTT	CASSPVRAGYTDTQYF	-	TRBV6-2/TRBV6-3	TRBJ2-3	many	16
TGTGCCAGCAGTCTCGTCCATGGCTACACCTTC	CASSLVHGYTF	-	TRBV2	TRBJ1-2	-	11
TGTGCCAGTACAGGGGTTTTCATGAACACCGGGGAGCTGTTTTTT	CASTGVFMNTGELFF	TRBD1	TRBV11-2	TRBJ2-2	many	15
TGTGCCAGCAGTTACTGGGTGTCAGAAGACGGGACGCGAGATCAGCCCCAGCATTTT	CASSYWVSEDGTRDQPQHF	-	TRBV6-5	TRBJ1-5	many	19
TGCAGCGTTGGAGGGCAGGACAACTACGAGCAGTACTTC	CSVGGQDNYEQYF	-	TRBV29-1	TRBJ2-7	many	13
TGCAGTGCTAGAGATCGAGGGGGCTCGTATGGCTACACCTTC	CSARDRGGSYGYTF	TRBD1	TRBV20-1	TRBJ1-2	many	14
TGCAGTGCTAGTCCCAACAGGGGGCTGACGCAAGCCACTGAAGCTTTCTTT	CSASPNRGLTQATEAFF	TRBD1	TRBV20-1	TRBJ1-1	-	17
TGCGCCAGCAGCTTTGTTGATCCCACAATAGAGACCCAGTACTTC	CASSFVDPTIETQYF	-	TRBV5-1	TRBJ2-5	many	15
TGCAGTGCTAGAGAGACGGGGGGAGGGGCAGGTTATGGCTACACCTTC	CSARETGGGAGYGYTF	-	TRBV20-1	TRBJ1-2	many	16
TGTGCCAGCAGTTCAGGACTAGACTCAGATACGCAGTATTTT	CASSSGLDSDTQYF	TRBD2	TRBV12-3/TRBV12-4	TRBJ2-3	many	14
TGTGCCAGTAGCTCACTAGCGGGAGGTCTCGACGAGCAGTACTTC	CASSSLAGGLDEQYF	TRBD2	TRBV19	TRBJ2-7	few	15
TGTGCCAGCAGTCCATGGACAGGGACCCGTAGTTTCGGGGAGACCCAGTACTTC	CASSPWTGTRSFGETQYF	TRBD1	TRBV28	TRBJ2-5	-	18
TGCGCCAGCAGCCCCTCGGGCAGGGGATGGTACGAGCAGTACTTC	CASSPSGRGWYEQYF	-	TRBV4-1	TRBJ2-7	many	15
TGCAGTGCTATAGGACAGCCCTACGAGCAGTACTTC	CSAIGQPYEQYF	-	TRBV20-1	TRBJ2-7	-	12
TGTGCCTGGAGTCCGGTAAGTTGGAACACTGAAGCTTTCTTT	CAWSPVSWNTEAFF	-	TRBV30	TRBJ1-1	many	14
TGCGCCAGCAGCCTGGACCGGCGAGACACCATATATTTT	CASSLDRRDTIYF	-	TRBV4-1	TRBJ1-3	many	13
TGTGCCATCAGAGGGGGCGGGAAGGGCAGCCGACTCACTGAAGCTTTCTTT	CAIRGGGKGSRLTEAFF	TRBD1	TRBV10-3	TRBJ1-1	-	17
TGCGCCAGCAGCTTGGGATATGAGGGGCCATACGAGCAGTACTTC	CASSLGYEGPYEQYF	-	TRBV5-1	TRBJ2-7	many	15
TGTGCCAGCAGCGACAGGCTAGGCTCCTACGAGCAGTACTTC	CASSDRLGSYEQYF	-	TRBV7-9	TRBJ2-7	-	14
TGTGCCAGCAGTCCCACCTGGGGTTGGTCGAACTATGGCTACACCTTC	CASSPTWGWSNYGYTF	-	TRBV6-1	TRBJ1-2	-	16
TGTGCCAGCAGACCCGGGCCGGGACGGTGGCAAGAGACCCAGTACTTC	CASRPGPGRWQETQYF	-	TRBV6-2/TRBV6-3	TRBJ2-5	-	16
TGTGCCACCAGGGGGACAGGGGAGGGTACTGAAGCTTTCTTT	CATRGTGEGTEAFF	TRBD1	TRBV10-3	TRBJ1-1	many	14
TGTGCCAGCAGCTTAGAACAGGGTAGGGGCGCGGACACTGAAGCTTTCTTT	CASSLEQGRGADTEAFF	-	TRBV11-2	TRBJ1-1	many	17
TGTGCCACCAGTGAGCCAGACACCGGGGAGCTGTTTTTT	CATSEPDTGELFF	-	TRBV24-1	TRBJ2-2	-	13
TGTGCCAGCAGCAGTGACCCTTTTTGGACCCAGTACTTC	CASSSDPFWTQYF	-	TRBV7-9	TRBJ2-5	many	13
TGTGCCAGCAGTACAAGCGGGACAGGCGAGCAGTACTTC	CASSTSGTGEQYF	-	TRBV6-2/TRBV6-3	TRBJ2-7	-	13